The clone carrying this TCR beta chain has more than one count but fewer than ten. This entry is derived from a study of beta chain features in type 1 diabetes. As every portion of the isolated RNA was reverse transcribed, the sequencing read expressed TCRB transcripts. TCRdb's copy holds only in-frame clones and misses some; the assay was immunoSEQ multiplex PCR. The data show under 400,000 clones, roughly 15% seen once. The sequence was collected from a man between 25 and 39 years old in good health. Sequenced input: central memory CD4+ T cells from blood.

As DNA, the CDR3 is TGTGCCAGCAGCTTAGAGGCCAAGGGGAACTATGGCTACACCTTC. Translation gives CASSLEAKGNYGYTF. V usage is TRBV7-2 and J usage is TRBJ1-2; D perhaps matches TRBD1 (5 bases). The V end lost 1 base, the J end lost 2 bases, and 11 bases lay between the germline ends. Germline CDR1 reads SGHTA; CDR2 reads FQGNSA. CDR3 length equals 15 residues.